Shown below are 11 T cell receptor beta chains from a single sample sequenced in a study of OX40 agonist ivuxolimab in advanced cancers. The table came from immunoSEQ multiplex PCR; TCRdb's copy has only in-frame clones and leaves some out. The table lists more than 75,000 clones, approximately 91% of them singletons. The starting material was CD4+ or CD8+ T cells sorted from blood, obtained in a trial of the OX40 agonist ivuxolimab. The receptors here all came from an adult with an advanced solid tumor such as melanoma, head and neck, liver or kidney cancer.

The V and J genes are TRBV9 and TRBJ2-5, with 10 bases lining up with TRBD1. Germline CDR1 SGDLS, CDR2 YYNGEE. V dropped 4 bases and J dropped 5; count of bases not matched to a gene: 5. CDR3 size: 14 residues. CDR3 region: CASSLTGGRETQYF. CDR3 nucleotide sequence: TGTGCCAGCAGCCTGACAGGGGGCAGGGAGACCCAGTACTTC. Variable domain in full (rest from reference TRBV9 and TRBJ2-5): DSGVTQTPKHLITATGQRVTLRCSPRSGDLSVYWYQQSLDQGLQFLIQYYNGEERAKGNILERFSAQQFPDLHSELNLSSLELGDSALYFCASSLTGGRETQYFGPGTRLLVL.

The rearrangement joins TRBV7-8 to TRBJ2-7; D remains unclear. The V gene's germline CDR1 is SGHVS and CDR2 FQNEAQ. V was cut by 5 bases and J by 4 bases, with 6 bases left in between. CDR3 length equals 11 residues. The DNA of the CDR3 is TGTGCCAGCAGCCTGTCGTACGAGCAGTACTTC. Translation: CASSLSYEQYF.

The chain recombines TRBV28 with TRBJ1-5; the D gene is possibly TRBD1 (6 bases). The V gene's germline CDR1 is MDHEN and CDR2 SYDVKM. Trimming took 1 base from V and 2 from J, leaving 21 bases between them. The CDR3 is 19 amino acids. CDR3 residues: CASSLSGGGGFYGNQPQHF. The CDR3, as DNA: TGTGCCAGCAGTTTATCTGGAGGGGGAGGGTTTTACGGCAATCAGCCCCAGCATTTT.

The chain employs TRBV29-1 and TRBJ1-4; D unclear. Germline V gene sequence: CDR1 SQVTM, CDR2 ANQGSEA. The CDR3 contains 13 residues. V was shortened by 4 bases and J by 7 bases, with 13 bases between the two germline ends. The CDR3 DNA reads TGCAGCGTTGTAGGGTTGAAGGGTGAAAAACTGTTTTTT. Protein product: CSVVGLKGEKLFF.

V is TRBV28 and J is TRBJ1-6, with D possibly being TRBD1 (6 bases). CDR3 size: 15 residues. V shed 5 bases and J shed 6 bases, with 14 bases lying between them. Germline V gene sequence: CDR1 MDHEN, CDR2 SYDVKM. CDR3 region: CASSPPDRSNSPLHF. Written as DNA, the CDR3 is TGTGCCAGCAGTCCCCCGGACAGAAGTAATTCACCCCTCCACTTT.

J is TRBJ2-1 and V is TRBV19; no clear D. Trimming shortened V by 6 bases and J by 0 bases, and 9 bases separated the two germline ends. The CDR3 runs to 14 residues. The germline CDR1 and CDR2 sequences are LNHDA and SQIVND (reference sequence). The CDR3 sequence: CASRLMGSYNEQFF. The CDR3 nucleotides are TGTGCCAGTAGACTCATGGGCTCCTACAATGAGCAGTTCTTC.

CDR3 nucleotide sequence: TGTGCCAGCAGTTCTTTCCCGGGGAACAACTATGGCTACACCTTC. It is translated as CASSSFPGNNYGYTF. The rearrangement uses TRBV6-5 and TRBJ1-2; no clear D. Germline values: CDR1 MNHEY, CDR2 SVGAGI. Trimming shortened V by 4 bases and J by 2 bases, and 14 bases separated the two germline ends. This CDR3 comprises 15 residues.

The V and J genes are TRBV19 and TRBJ1-2; 11 bases are shared with TRBD1. The CDR3 runs to 16 residues. Trimming removed 5 bases from V and 4 bases from J; junction bases left unmatched: 9. CDR1 and CDR2 (germline): LNHDA, SQIVND (reference sequence). CDR3 nucleotides: TGTGCCAGTAGTCCGGGACAGGGGGATCCCTTCTATGGCTACACCTTC. It yields the protein CASSPGQGDPFYGYTF. Together with reference TRBV19 and TRBJ1-2, the CDR3 gives the full variable domain: DGGITQSPKYLFRKEGQNVTLSCEQNLNHDAMYWYRQDPGQGLRLIYYSQIVNDFQKGDIAEGYSVSREKKESFPLTVTSAQKNPTAFYLCASSPGQGDPFYGYTFGSGTRLTVV.

The chain is built from TRBV18 and TRBJ2-2; TRBD1 agrees at 7 bases. CDR1 and CDR2 (germline): KGHSH, LQKENI. V shed 3 bases, J shed 1 base, and the junction held 5 bases outside the gene matches. The length of the CDR3 is 16 residues. In DNA form, the CDR3 reads TGTGCCAGCTCACCTATCGGGACAGTGAACACCGGGGAGCTGTTTTTT. Protein: CASSPIGTVNTGELFF.

The chain joins TRBV7-9 to TRBJ2-1; D is unclear. The CDR3 has 15 residues. Germline V lookup: CDR1 SEHNR, CDR2 FQNEAQ (reference sequence). The V and J ends lost 4 bases and 0 bases respectively, with 10 bases between them. The CDR3 region is CASSSSTSSYNEQFF. CDR3 DNA sequence: TGTGCCAGCAGCTCGTCAACCAGCTCCTACAATGAGCAGTTCTTC.

A few counts support this clone. The genes are TRBV5-1 and TRBJ2-3; D gene unclear. Germline CDR1 is SGHRS and CDR2 is YFSETQ. CDR3 length equals 14 residues. The V end lost 3 bases, the J end lost 0 bases, and 8 bases lay between the germline ends. The CDR3 here is CASSSTTSTDTQYF. The CDR3 coding sequence is TGCGCCAGCAGCTCCACTACTAGCACAGATACGCAGTATTTT. The variable domain in full, with the rest retrieved from reference TRBV5-1 and TRBJ2-3, is KAGVTQTPRYLIKTRGQQVTLSCSPISGHRSVSWYQQTPGQGLQFLFEYFSETQRNKGNFPGRFSGRQFSNSRSEMNVSTLELGDSALYLCASSSTTSTDTQYFGPGTRLTVL.